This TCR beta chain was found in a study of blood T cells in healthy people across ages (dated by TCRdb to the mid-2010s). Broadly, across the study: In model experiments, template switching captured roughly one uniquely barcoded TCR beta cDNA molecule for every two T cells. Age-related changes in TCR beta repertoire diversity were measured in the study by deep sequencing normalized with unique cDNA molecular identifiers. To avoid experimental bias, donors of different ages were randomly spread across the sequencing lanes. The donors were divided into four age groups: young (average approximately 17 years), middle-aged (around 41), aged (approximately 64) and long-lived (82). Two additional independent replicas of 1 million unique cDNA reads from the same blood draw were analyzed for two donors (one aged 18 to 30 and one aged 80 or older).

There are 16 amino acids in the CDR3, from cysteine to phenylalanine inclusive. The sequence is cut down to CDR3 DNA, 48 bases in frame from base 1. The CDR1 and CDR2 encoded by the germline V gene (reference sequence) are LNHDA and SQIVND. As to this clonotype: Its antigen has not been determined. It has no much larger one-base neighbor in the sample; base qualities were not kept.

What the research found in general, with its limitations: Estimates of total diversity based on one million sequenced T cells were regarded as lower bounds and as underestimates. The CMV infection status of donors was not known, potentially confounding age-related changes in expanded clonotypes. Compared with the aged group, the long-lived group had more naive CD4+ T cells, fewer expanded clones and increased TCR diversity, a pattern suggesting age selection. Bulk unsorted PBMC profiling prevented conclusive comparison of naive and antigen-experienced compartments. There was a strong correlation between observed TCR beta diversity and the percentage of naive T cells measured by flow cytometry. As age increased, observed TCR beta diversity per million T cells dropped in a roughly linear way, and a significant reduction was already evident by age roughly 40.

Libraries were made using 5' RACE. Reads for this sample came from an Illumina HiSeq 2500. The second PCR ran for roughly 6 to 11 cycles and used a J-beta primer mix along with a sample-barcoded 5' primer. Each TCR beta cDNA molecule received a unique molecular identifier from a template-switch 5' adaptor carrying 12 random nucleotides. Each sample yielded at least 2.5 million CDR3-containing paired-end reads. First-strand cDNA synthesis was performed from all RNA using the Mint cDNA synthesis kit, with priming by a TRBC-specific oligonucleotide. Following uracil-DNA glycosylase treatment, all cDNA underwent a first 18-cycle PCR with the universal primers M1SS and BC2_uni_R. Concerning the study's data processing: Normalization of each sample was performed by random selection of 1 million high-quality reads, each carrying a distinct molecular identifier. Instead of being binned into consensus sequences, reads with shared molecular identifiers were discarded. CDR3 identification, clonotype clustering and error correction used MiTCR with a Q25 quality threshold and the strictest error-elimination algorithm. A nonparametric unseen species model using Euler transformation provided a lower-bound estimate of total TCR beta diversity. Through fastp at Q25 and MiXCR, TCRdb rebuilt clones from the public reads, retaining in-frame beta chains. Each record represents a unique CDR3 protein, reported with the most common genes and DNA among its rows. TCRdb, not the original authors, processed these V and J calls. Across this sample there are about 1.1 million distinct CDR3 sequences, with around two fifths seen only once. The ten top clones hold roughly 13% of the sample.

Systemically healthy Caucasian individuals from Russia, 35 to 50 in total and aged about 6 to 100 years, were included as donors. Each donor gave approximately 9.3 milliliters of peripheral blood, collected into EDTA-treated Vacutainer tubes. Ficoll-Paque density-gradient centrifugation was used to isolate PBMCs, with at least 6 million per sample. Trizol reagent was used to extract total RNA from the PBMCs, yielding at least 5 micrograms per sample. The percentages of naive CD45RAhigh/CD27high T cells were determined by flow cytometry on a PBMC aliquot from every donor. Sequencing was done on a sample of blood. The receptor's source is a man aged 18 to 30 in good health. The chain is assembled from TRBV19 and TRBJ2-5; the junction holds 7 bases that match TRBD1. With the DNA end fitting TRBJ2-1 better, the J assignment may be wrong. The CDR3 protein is CASSIRDRQRQETQFF. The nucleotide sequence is TGTGCCAGTAGTATAAGGGACAGACAACGCCAAGAGACCCAGTTCTTC.